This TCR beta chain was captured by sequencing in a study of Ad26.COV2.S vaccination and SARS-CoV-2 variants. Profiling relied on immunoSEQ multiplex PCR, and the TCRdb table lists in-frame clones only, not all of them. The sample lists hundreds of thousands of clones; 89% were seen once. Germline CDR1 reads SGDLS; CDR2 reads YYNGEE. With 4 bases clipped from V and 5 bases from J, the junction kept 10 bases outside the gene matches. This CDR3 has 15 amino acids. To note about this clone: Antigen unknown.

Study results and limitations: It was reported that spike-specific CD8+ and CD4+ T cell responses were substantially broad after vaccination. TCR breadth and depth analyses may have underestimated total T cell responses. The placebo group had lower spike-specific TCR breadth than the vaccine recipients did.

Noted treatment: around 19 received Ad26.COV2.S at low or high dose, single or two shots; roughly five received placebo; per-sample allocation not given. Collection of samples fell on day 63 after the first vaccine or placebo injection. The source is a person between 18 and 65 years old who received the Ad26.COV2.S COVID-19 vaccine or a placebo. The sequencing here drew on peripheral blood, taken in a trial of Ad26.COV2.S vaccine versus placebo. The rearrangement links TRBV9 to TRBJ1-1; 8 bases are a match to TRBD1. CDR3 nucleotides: TGTGCCAGCAGCACCAACCAGGGGGCACGGACTGAAGCTTTCTTT. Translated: CASSTNQGARTEAFF.